A single sample is the source of the 8 T cell receptor beta chains below, sequenced in a study of cytotoxic CD8 clonotypes in ibrutinib-treated CLL. The repertoire was sequenced with immunoSEQ multiplex PCR; TCRdb's copy has only in-frame clones and lacks some. The table records fewer than 80,000 clones, 57% of them present only once. Sample: PBMCs, taken after 12 months of ibrutinib treatment. The source is a human donor with chronic lymphocytic leukemia.

The V and J genes are TRBV19 and TRBJ1-5, with unresolved D. There are 14 residues in the CDR3. In germline, CDR1 is LNHDA, CDR2 SQIVND (reference sequence). V was clipped by 4 bases and J by 6 bases, with 13 bases between them. CDR3 in amino acids: CASSTPRAGQPQHF. The CDR3 region has the DNA TGTGCCAGTAGTACCCCCCGGGCAGGTCAGCCCCAGCATTTT.

V is TRBV5-1 and J is TRBJ2-3, with 7 bases aligning to TRBD1. There are 14 residues in the CDR3. Germline loops: CDR1 SGHRS, CDR2 YFSETQ. V dropped 4 bases and J dropped 5; count of bases not matched to a gene: 7. Here the CDR3 DNA reads TGCGCCAGCAGCGACCGACAGGGAGTAGATACGCAGTATTTT. This encodes CASSDRQGVDTQYF. The complete variable domain, with remaining parts taken from reference TRBV5-1 and TRBJ2-3, reads KAGVTQTPRYLIKTRGQQVTLSCSPISGHRSVSWYQQTPGQGLQFLFEYFSETQRNKGNFPGRFSGRQFSNSRSEMNVSTLELGDSALYLCASSDRQGVDTQYFGPGTRLTVL.

The V and J genes are TRBV5-1 and TRBJ2-3, with TRBD2 matching 11 bases. Trimming removed 1 base from V and 2 bases from J; junction bases left unmatched: 12. The CDR3 spans 19 residues. CDR1 and CDR2 from the germline V gene are SGHRS and YFSETQ. CDR3 protein: CASSLKTSGGASITDTQYF. The DNA for the CDR3 is TGCGCCAGCAGCTTGAAAACTAGCGGGGGAGCTAGCATCACAGATACGCAGTATTTT.

The DNA of the CDR3 is TGTGCCAGCAGTTTATCGGAGGGGCGCCTGAACACTGAAGCTTTCTTT. It specifies CASSLSEGRLNTEAFF. The chain uses TRBV27 and TRBJ1-1; D might be TRBD1 (5 bases). Between the trimmed V and J ends, which lost 0 bases and 0 bases, there was a span of 11 bases. CDR3 length equals 16 residues. Germline V gene lookup returns CDR1 MNHEY and CDR2 SMNVEV (reference sequence).

This clone was seen a handful of times. The chain uses TRBV25-1 and TRBJ2-1; 7 nucleotides align to TRBD2. Germline V lookup: CDR1 MGHDK, CDR2 SYGVNS. CDR3 length: 16 residues. J lost 11 bases, V lost 3 bases, and 16 bases had no gene match. Here the CDR3 reads CASSDLVSGDYEKQFF. The CDR3 DNA reads TGTGCCAGCAGTGACTTAGTAAGTGGGGACTACGAGAAGCAGTTCTTC.

This clone was picked up many times. This rearrangement joins TRBV25-1 to TRBJ2-5, with 7 bases matching TRBD2. Per germline, CDR1 MGHDK and CDR2 SYGVNS. This CDR3 region has 15 residues. J gave up 5 bases and V 6 bases, and 12 bases lay outside the gene matches. The CDR3 DNA reads TGTGCCAGCAGCGGGAGGCCCCTAGTCAGCGAGACCCAGTACTTC. Its protein product is CASSGRPLVSETQYF.

V usage is TRBV6-5 and J usage is TRBJ2-5, with 9 bases lining up with TRBD2. Germline values: CDR1 MNHEY, CDR2 SVGAGI. This CDR3 spans 15 amino acids. V was clipped by 7 bases and J by 4 bases; unmatched bases: 10. The CDR3 spells CASTRSGLAVETQYF. DNA of the CDR3: TGTGCCAGCACTCGATCGGGACTAGCCGTAGAGACCCAGTACTTC.

In this sample, this clone turned up many times. The chain couples TRBV2 to TRBJ2-4; unclear D gene. The CDR3 spans 14 residues. The germline gives CDR1 SNHLY, CDR2 FYNNEI. V lost 7 bases and J lost 1, with 11 bases in between. CDR3 protein: CASKGVGAKNIQYF. The CDR3 DNA is TGTGCCAGCAAGGGTGTAGGGGCCAAAAACATTCAGTACTTC.